This T cell receptor (beta chain) was captured by sequencing in a study of shared clonotypes between healthy human individuals. This clone has just a few counts. The antigen remains unidentified. Other DNA variants within this sample encode the same CDR3. Clones were read by immunoSEQ multiplex PCR, and TCRdb kept only the in-frame ones, dropping some. The data contain some 680,000 clones, around three quarters of them seen just once; the ten biggest clones take up 1.5% to 2%. It was into CD45RA+ naive and CD45RA-negative memory subsets that the CD4+ cells were split. Study-level results: Clonotype sharing among the donors was expected to vary with sequencing depth. It was observed that 5% to 6% of naive CD4 clonotypes were shared across a few donors. Exclusively blood specimens were collected; tissue repertoires likely differ.

This clonotype was sampled from a woman in her twenties or thirties in good health. The specimen sequenced was memory CD4+ T cells sorted from blood. As for subset: CD45RA-negative fraction.

CDR3: CASSAGTAGNTIYF. The CDR3 coding sequence is TGCGCCAGCAGCGCCGGGACAGCCGGAAACACCATATATTTT. The rearrangement links TRBV5-1 to TRBJ1-3; TRBD1 matches at 7 bases. Trimming at V came to 4 bases and at J to 4 bases, leaving 5 bases not matched to a gene. This CDR3 has 14 amino acids. Looked up from germline, CDR1 is SGHRS and CDR2 is YFSETQ.